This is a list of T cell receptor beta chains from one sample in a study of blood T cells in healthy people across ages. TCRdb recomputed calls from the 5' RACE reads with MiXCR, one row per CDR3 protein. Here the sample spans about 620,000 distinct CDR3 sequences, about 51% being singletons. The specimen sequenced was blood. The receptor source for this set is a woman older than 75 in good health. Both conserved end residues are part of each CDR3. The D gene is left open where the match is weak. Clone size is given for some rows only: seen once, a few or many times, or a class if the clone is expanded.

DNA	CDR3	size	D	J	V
TGTGCCGGCAGCCCGGGGGCGCTTAGCAATCAGCCCCAGCATTTT	CAGSPGALSNQPQHF	.	.	TRBJ1-5	TRBV7-9
TGTGCCAGCAGCCCAGACTTGTCTACGAATCAGCCCCAGCATTTT	CASSPDLSTNQPQHF	many	.	TRBJ1-5	TRBV12-3/TRBV12-4
TGTGCCAGCAGCTATCCACCCAACGACGGGACTAACACTGAAGCTTTCTTT	CASSYPPNDGTNTEAFF	few	.	TRBJ1-1	TRBV3-1
TGCAGCGTTAGCCAGGACAGGGAGGTGAACATTCAGTACTTC	CSVSQDREVNIQYF	few	TRBD1	TRBJ2-4	TRBV29-1
TGTGCCACCAGCAGAGATCCGGCAGGGGCAACGCAGTATTTT	CATSRDPAGATQYF	.	.	TRBJ2-3	TRBV15
TGTGCCAGCAGTTACACCACCCCGGACAGTATGGCAGATACGCAGTATTTT	CASSYTTPDSMADTQYF	many	.	TRBJ2-3	TRBV6-5
TGCAGCGTTCAGCAGCTGACGAACACCGGGGAGCTGTTTTTT	CSVQQLTNTGELFF	few	.	TRBJ2-2	TRBV29-1
TGCGCCAGCAGCTCACTGACCAGCACAGATACGCAGTATTTT	CASSSLTSTDTQYF	.	.	TRBJ2-3	TRBV5-1
TGTGCCAGTAGTATAGAGGGTGTTAGAAATCAGCCCCAGCATTTT	CASSIEGVRNQPQHF	.	.	TRBJ1-5	TRBV19
TGTGCCAGCTCACCCCTTGGGACAGGTCTCAACGAGCAGTACTTC	CASSPLGTGLNEQYF	.	TRBD1	TRBJ2-7	TRBV18
TGTGCCAGCAGCAAGGACTCAGGCACTGAAGCTTTCTTT	CASSKDSGTEAFF	.	.	TRBJ1-1	TRBV12-3/TRBV12-4
TGTGCCAGCAGTTTAAGACAGGGTATAGGCACAAGGCACAAGGAGGCGCAGTATTTT	CASSLRQGIGTRHKEAQYF	many	TRBD1	TRBJ2-3	TRBV12-3/TRBV12-4
TGCAGCGTTGATATCCTCACGAATGGCTACACCTTC	CSVDILTNGYTF	.	.	TRBJ1-2	TRBV29-1
TGCAGTGCTAAAACGGGGGGGCCGGGACCCGGGGAGCTGTTTTTT	CSAKTGGPGPGELFF	.	TRBD2	TRBJ2-2	TRBV20-1
TGTGCCAGCAGCTATAGCCGGAGCTCTGGAAACACCATATATTTT	CASSYSRSSGNTIYF	.	.	TRBJ1-3	TRBV11-2
TGTGCCAGCAGTTTCGGGGAAGGGGGCTACAATGAGCAGTTCTTC	CASSFGEGGYNEQFF	.	.	TRBJ2-1	TRBV12-3/TRBV12-4
TGTGCCAGCAGTTTAGAGGGCTGGACAGATACGCAGTATTTT	CASSLEGWTDTQYF	.	.	TRBJ2-3	TRBV12-3/TRBV12-4